This TCR beta chain was retrieved from a study of T cell responses to AZD1222 COVID-19 vaccine. Turning to this clone: Its antigen is currently unknown.

Profiled with immunoSEQ multiplex PCR; TCRdb holds only in-frame clones, not every one. The sample holds approximately 89,000 clones, about 88% seen once. In germline, CDR1 is MNHEY, CDR2 SVGAGI. Trimming took 6 bases from V and 6 from J; bases not matched to a gene: 6. This CDR3 region has 15 residues. Study-wide results and caveats: Of spike-specific TCRs, nearly half reportedly target regions left unmutated in variants.

This TCR derives from an adult in good health. The rearrangement joins TRBV6-5 to TRBJ2-1; 12 bases fit TRBD2. The sequenced sample was peripheral blood, obtained on day 0 of AZD1222 vaccination. As DNA, the CDR3 is TGTGCCAGCAGGGACGGACTAGCGGGGCCCAATGAGCAGTTCTTC. Translating gives CASRDGLAGPNEQFF.